Below, 9 T cell receptor beta chains from the same sample are listed, as sequenced in a study of breast tumors, draining lymph nodes, adjacent tissues. Axillary draining lymph nodes of breast cancer patients supplied the node samples. TCRdb fed the multiplex PCR reads into MiXCR, producing one record per CDR3 protein. Among around 230,000 distinct CDR3 sequences listed, around 35% were seen once. The sample was axillary lymph node tissue. The receptors stem from a female donor with breast cancer. Some clones in this sample may be carry-over from other donors' samples.

This rearrangement joins TRBV9 to TRBJ1-1; possibly TRBD1 for D (6 bases). V was clipped by 0 bases and J by 1 base, with 7 bases between them. Germline CDR1 and CDR2: SGDLS and YYNGEE. The CDR3 is 14 residues long. CDR3 DNA: TGTGCCAGCAGCGTAGGACAGGCGAACACTGAAGCTTTCTTT. Its translation is CASSVGQANTEAFF.

In the case of this clonotype: This may come from a read error, since a much larger clone is one base off. V usage is TRBV15 and J usage is TRBJ1-1; possible D gene TRBD1, 6 bases. CDR3 length: 16 residues. Germline V gene data show CDR1 as LNHNV and CDR2 as YYDKDF (reference sequence). Trimming removed 2 bases at V and 1 base at J, with 14 bases between. The CDR3 spells CATSRSGGRGNTEAFF. CDR3 nucleotide sequence: TGTGCCACCAGCAGATCGGGGGGCAGGGGGAACACTGAAGCTTTCTTT.

Many counts were recorded for this clonotype. This chain uses TRBV5-1 with TRBJ2-1, with D tentatively TRBD2 (6 bases). Trimming cost V 5 bases and J 5 bases, with 11 bases left between them. This CDR3 spans 13 amino acids. In germline, CDR1 is SGHRS, CDR2 YFSETQ. The CDR3 region is CASRAIADNEQFF. The CDR3 DNA reads TGCGCCAGCAGGGCTATAGCGGACAATGAGCAGTTCTTC. Full variable domain (missing parts from reference TRBV5-1 and TRBJ2-1): KAGVTQTPRYLIKTRGQQVTLSCSPISGHRSVSWYQQTPGQGLQFLFEYFSETQRNKGNFPGRFSGRQFSNSRSEMNVSTLELGDSALYLCASRAIADNEQFFGPGTRLTVL.

This clonotype was counted many times. The chain recombines TRBV13 with TRBJ2-3; D may match TRBD1 or TRBD2 (5 bases each). In germline, CDR1 is PRHDT, CDR2 FYEKMQ (reference sequence). The CDR3 runs 16 residues. Trimming shortened V by 5 bases and J by 2 bases, and 17 bases separated the two germline ends. The CDR3 DNA follows: TGTGCCAGCAGCGGGGAGCCGGGACGGCCCACAGATACGCAGTATTTT. As protein: CASSGEPGRPTDTQYF.

This clonotype showed up many times. This rearrangement joins TRBV6-5 to TRBJ1-2; 10 bases are shared with TRBD1. Germline V gene data show CDR1 as MNHEY and CDR2 as SVGAGI. With V trimmed by 1 base and J by 1 base, 0 bases remained unmatched. This CDR3 spans 15 amino acids. CDR3 DNA sequence: TGTGCCAGCAGTTACTGGACAGGGGGTAACTATGGCTACACCTTC. Amino acids: CASSYWTGGNYGYTF.

With respect to this clonotype: This sequence may be a read error, since a much larger clone differs from it by one base. V gene TRBV11-3 combines with J gene TRBJ2-1, with no clear D. V was trimmed by 4 bases and J by 9 bases, leaving 13 bases between them. Germline-derived CDR1 and CDR2 are SGHNT and YENEEA. This CDR3 is built from 13 residues. CDR3 amino acids: CASSYRTRTEQFF. The CDR3 nucleotides are TGTGCCAGCAGCTACCGAACCCGCACTGAGCAGTTCTTC.

The rearrangement joins TRBV6-2 or TRBV6-3 to TRBJ1-2; no definite D call. From germline, CDR1 is MNHEY and CDR2 SVGEGT. Trimming cost V 2 bases and J 7 bases, with 11 bases left between them. The CDR3 extends over 13 amino acids. CDR3 sequence reads: CASSYDDGVGYTF. DNA for the CDR3: TGTGCCAGCAGTTACGACGACGGGGTTGGCTACACCTTC.

In the case of this clonotype: This could be a read error, since a much larger clone is one nucleotide away. This chain joins TRBV2 and TRBJ1-4; TRBD1 might be the D (6 bases). Between the trimmed V and J ends, which lost 4 bases and 8 bases, there was a span of 20 bases. CDR1 is SNHLY, CDR2 FYNNEI, per germline. The CDR3 covers 16 residues. The CDR3 nucleotides read TGTGCCAGCAGTGGACAGACACAGGGAAGACGGGAAAAACTGTTTTTT. This encodes CASSGQTQGRREKLFF.

This clonotype was recorded a few times. It may be a read error: a sequence one base away is much more abundant. This CDR3 is CASSLYRAPQQYF. The CDR3 region has the DNA TGTGCCAGCAGCTTATACAGGGCGCCCCAGCAGTACTTC. The rearrangement links TRBV5-4 to TRBJ2-7, with D maybe TRBD1 (6 bases). In germline, CDR1 is SGHNT, CDR2 YYREEE (reference sequence). The V and J ends lost 2 bases and 8 bases respectively, with 14 bases between them. The CDR3 runs 13 residues.